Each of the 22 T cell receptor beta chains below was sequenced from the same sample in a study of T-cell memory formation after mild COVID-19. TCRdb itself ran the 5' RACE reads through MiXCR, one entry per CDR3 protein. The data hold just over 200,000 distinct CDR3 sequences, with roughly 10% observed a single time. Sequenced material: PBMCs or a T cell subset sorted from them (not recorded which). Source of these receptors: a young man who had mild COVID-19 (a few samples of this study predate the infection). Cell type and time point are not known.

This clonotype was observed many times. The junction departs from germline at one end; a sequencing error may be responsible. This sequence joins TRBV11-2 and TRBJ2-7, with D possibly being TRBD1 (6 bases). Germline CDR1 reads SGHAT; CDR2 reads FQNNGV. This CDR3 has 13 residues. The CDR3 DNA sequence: TGTGCCAGCAGCCGAGGGGGACACTCCCTTCTGGGCTTC. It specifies CASSRGGHSLLGF.

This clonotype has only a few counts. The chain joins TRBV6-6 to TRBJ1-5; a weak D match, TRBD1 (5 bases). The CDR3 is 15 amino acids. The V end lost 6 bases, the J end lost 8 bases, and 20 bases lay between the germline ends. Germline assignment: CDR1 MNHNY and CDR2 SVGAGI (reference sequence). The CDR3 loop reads CASSWGRGLGEPQHF. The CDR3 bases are TGTGCCAGCAGCTGGGGACGGGGATTGGGAGAGCCCCAGCATTTT.

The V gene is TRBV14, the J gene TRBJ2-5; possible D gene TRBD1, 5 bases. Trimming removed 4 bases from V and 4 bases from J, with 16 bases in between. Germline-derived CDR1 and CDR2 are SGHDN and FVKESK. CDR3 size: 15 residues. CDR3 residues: CASSRRTTWGETQYF. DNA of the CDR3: TGTGCCAGCAGCCGCCGGACAACTTGGGGAGAGACCCAGTACTTC.

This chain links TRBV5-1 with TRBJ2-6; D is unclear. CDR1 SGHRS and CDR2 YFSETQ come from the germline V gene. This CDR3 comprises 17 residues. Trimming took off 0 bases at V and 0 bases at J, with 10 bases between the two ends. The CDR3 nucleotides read TGCGCCAGCAGCTTGGAAGGACGCCGCTCTGGGGCCAACGTCCTGACTTTC. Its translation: CASSLEGRRSGANVLTF.

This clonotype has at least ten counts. CDR3 sequence reads: CASSRQMDEQFF. Written as DNA, the CDR3 is TGTGCCAGCAGCCGCCAGATGGATGAGCAGTTCTTC. The chain links TRBV7-2 to TRBJ2-1; no clear D. V lost 5 bases and J 8 bases, leaving 10 bases between the germline ends. The CDR3 is 12 amino acids. Germline loops: CDR1 SGHTA, CDR2 FQGNSA.

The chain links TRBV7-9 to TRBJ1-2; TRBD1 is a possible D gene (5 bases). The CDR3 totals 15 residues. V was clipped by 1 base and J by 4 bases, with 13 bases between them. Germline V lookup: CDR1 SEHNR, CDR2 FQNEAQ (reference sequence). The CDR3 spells CASSLEQGEVYGYTF. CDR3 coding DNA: TGTGCCAGCAGCTTAGAGCAGGGAGAGGTCTATGGCTACACCTTC.

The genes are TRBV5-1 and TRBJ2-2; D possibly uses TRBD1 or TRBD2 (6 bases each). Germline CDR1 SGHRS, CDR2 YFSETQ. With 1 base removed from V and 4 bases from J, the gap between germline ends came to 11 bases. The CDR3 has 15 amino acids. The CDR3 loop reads CASSLSGEVTGELFF. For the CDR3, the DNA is TGCGCCAGCAGCTTGTCAGGGGAGGTCACCGGGGAGCTGTTTTTT.

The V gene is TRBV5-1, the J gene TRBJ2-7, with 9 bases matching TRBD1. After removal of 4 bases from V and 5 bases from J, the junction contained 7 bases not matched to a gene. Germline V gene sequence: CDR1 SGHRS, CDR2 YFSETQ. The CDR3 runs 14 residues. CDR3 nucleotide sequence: TGCGCCAGCAGCATGGGACAGGGTCCCGACGAGCAGTACTTC. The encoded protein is CASSMGQGPDEQYF.

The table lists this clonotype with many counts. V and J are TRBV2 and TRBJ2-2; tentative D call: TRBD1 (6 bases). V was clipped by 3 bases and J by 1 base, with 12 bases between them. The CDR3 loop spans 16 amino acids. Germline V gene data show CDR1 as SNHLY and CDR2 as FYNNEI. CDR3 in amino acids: CASSDGTPGNTGELFF. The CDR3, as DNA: TGTGCCAGCAGTGACGGGACACCGGGGAACACCGGGGAGCTGTTTTTT.

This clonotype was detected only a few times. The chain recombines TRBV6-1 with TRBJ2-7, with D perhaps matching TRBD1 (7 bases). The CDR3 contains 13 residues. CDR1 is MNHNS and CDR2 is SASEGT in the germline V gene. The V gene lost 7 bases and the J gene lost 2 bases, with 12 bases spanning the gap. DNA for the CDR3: TGTGCCAGCACCGGAGGGGGCCCCTACGAGCAGTACGTC. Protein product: CASTGGGPYEQYV.

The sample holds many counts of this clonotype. This CDR3 reads CASSQDLGGVSPLHF. The DNA of the CDR3 is TGCGCCAGCAGCCAAGATCTAGGAGGGGTTTCACCCCTCCACTTT. The V call is TRBV4-3, the J call TRBJ1-6, with D maybe TRBD1 (5 bases). Trimming removed 0 bases at V and 9 bases at J, with 12 bases between. CDR1 is LGHNA, CDR2 YSLEER, per germline. This CDR3 has 15 residues.

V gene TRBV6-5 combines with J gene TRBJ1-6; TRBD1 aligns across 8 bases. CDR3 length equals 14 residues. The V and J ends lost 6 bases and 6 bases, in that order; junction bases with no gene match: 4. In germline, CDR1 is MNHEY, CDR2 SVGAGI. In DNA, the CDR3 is TGTGCCAGCAGCTCGGGACAGGCTAATTCACCCCTCCACTTT. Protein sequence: CASSSGQANSPLHF.

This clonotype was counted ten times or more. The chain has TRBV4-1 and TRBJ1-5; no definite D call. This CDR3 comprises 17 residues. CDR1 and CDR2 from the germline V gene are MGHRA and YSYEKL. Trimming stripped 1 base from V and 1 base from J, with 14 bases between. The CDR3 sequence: CASSQANMGLSNQPQHF. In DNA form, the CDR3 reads TGCGCCAGCAGCCAAGCAAACATGGGTCTGAGCAATCAGCCCCAGCATTTT.

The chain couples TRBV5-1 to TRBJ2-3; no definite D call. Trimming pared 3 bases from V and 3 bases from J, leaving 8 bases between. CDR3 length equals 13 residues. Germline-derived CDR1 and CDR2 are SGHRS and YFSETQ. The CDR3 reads CASSSGVTDTQYF. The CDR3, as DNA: TGCGCCAGCAGCTCTGGGGTTACAGATACGCAGTATTTT.

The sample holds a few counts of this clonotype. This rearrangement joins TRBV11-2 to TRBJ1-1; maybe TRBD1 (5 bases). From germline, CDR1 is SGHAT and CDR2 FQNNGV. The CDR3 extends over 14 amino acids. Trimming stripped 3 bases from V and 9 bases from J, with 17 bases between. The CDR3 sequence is CASSLRGLVLKAFF. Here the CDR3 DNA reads TGTGCCAGCAGCTTGAGGGGACTCGTACTAAAAGCTTTCTTT. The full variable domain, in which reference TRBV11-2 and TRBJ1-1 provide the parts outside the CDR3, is EAGVAQSPRYKIIEKRQSVAFWCNPISGHATLYWYQQILGQGPKLLIQFQNNGVVDDSQLPKDRFSAERLKGVDSTLKIQPAKLEDSAVYLCASSLRGLVLKAFFGQGTRLTVV.

CDR3 amino acids: CASSYSGTGLAETQYF. The CDR3 nucleotides are TGTGCCAGCAGTTATTCGGGGACAGGGCTTGCAGAGACCCAGTACTTC. The rearrangement links TRBV6-5 to TRBJ2-5, with TRBD1 identical over 9 bases. The germline V gene has CDR1 MNHEY and CDR2 SVGAGI. V lost 3 bases and J lost 4; bases outside the gene matches: 9. CDR3 length: 16 residues.

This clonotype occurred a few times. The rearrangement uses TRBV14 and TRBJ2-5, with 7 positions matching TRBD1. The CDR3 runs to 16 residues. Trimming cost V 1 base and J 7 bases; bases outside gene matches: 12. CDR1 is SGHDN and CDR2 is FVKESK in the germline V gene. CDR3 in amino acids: CASSQGTGAYVATQYF. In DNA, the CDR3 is TGTGCCAGCAGCCAAGGAACAGGGGCCTACGTGGCGACCCAGTACTTC.

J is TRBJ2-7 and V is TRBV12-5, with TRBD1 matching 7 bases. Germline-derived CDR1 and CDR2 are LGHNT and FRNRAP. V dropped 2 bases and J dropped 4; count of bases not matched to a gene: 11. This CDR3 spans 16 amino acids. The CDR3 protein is CASGLPTHRGRYEQYF. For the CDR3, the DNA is TGTGCTAGTGGTTTGCCAACCCACAGGGGACGGTACGAGCAGTACTTC.

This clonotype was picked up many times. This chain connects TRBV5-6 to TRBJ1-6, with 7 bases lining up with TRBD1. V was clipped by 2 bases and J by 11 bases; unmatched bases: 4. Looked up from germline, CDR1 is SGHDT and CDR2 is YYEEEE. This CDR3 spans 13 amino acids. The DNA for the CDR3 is TGTGCCAGCAGCTTTGGGACAGATACACCCCTCCACTTT. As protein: CASSFGTDTPLHF.

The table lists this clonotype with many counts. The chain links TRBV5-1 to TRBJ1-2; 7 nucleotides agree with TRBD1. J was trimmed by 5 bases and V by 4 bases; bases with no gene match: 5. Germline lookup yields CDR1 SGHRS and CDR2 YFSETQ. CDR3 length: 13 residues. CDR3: CASSADRYYGYTF. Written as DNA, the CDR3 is TGCGCCAGCAGCGCGGACAGGTATTATGGCTACACCTTC.

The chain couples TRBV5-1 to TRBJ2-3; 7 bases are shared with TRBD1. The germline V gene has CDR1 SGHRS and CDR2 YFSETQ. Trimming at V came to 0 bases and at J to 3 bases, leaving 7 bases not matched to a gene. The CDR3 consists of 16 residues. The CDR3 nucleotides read TGCGCCAGCAGCTTGGCCGAGAGGGGGCGAACAGATACGCAGTATTTT. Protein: CASSLAERGRTDTQYF.

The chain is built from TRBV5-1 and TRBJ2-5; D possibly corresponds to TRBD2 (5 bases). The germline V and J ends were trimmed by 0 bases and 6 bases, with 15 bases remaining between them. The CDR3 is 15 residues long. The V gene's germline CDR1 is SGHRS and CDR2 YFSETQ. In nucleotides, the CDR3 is TGCGCCAGCAGCTTGGCCGGGTCAGAGGGAAAGACCCAGTACTTC. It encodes CASSLAGSEGKTQYF.